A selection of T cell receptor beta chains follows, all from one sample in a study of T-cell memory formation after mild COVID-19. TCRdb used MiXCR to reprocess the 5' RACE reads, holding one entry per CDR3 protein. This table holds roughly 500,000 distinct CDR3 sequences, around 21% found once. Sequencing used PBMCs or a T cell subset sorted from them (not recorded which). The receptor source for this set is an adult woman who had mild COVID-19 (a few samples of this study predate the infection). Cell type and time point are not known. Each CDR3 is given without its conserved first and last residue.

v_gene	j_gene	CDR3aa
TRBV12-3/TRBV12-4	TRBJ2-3	ASSLGVGTDTQY
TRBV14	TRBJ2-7	ASSPQQDSYEQY
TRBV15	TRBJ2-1	ATSRGAWSGSGHEQF
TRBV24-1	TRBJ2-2	ATATNRGRQGTGELF
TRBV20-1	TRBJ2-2	SARVAGTDTGELF
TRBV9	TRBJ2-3	ASSVGPTLSTDTQY
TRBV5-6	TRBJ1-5	ASSLGWGSVKNQPQH
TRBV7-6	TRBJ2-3	ASSEISGGLTDTQY
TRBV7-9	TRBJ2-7	ASSERDYPDEQY
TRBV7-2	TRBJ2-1	ASTPRSGTYNEQF
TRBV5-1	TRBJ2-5	ASSRAGGPETQY
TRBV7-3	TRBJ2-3	ASSQTSPDTQY
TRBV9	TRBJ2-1	ASSPRQVGLNEQF
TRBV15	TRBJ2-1	ATSRVTRSGPYNEQF
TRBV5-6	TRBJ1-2	ASSAGQGVYGYT
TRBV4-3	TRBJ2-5	ASSPSRIVGETQY
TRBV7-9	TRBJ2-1	ASSPLKGANNEQF
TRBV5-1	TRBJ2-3	ASSLSGVATDTQY
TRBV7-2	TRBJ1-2	ASSLPTGGYGYT
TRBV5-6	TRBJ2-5	ASSLGGDNARETQY
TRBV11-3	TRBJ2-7	ASRAEDYEQY
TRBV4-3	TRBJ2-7	ASSQDRTGNMGEQY
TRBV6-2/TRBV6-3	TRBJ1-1	ASSRTGGVSAF
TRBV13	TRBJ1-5	ASSLGRGSGQPQH
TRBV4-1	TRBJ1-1	ASSLKTGGNTEAF
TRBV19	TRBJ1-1	ASRVDRYTEAF